The sequence of this T cell receptor beta chain was determined in a study of blood T cell repertoires in COVID-19. CDR1 LGHDT and CDR2 YNNKEL come from the germline V gene (reference sequence). Between the trimmed V and J ends, which lost 1 base and 1 base, there was a span of 14 bases. This CDR3 has 16 amino acids. How the authors handled the data: Reference gene primers were amplified, and this amplification served to estimate nucleated cell counts. Profiling relied on immunoSEQ multiplex PCR, and the TCRdb table lists in-frame clones only, not all of them. The V and J calls and clone size were taken over from that table, and D and trimming were inferred from the DNA. Of about 48,000 clones listed, over 75% are singletons.

The sequence derives from a human donor in a cohort sampled during active COVID-19. The donor label of this sample is uncertain. J is TRBJ2-7 and V is TRBV3-1 (or the pseudogene TRBV3-2); D not certain. Sequencing input: peripheral blood. The CDR3 sequence: CASSQGNNARSYEQYF. As DNA, the CDR3 is TGTGCCAGCAGCCAAGGTAACAACGCCAGGTCCTACGAGCAGTACTTC.